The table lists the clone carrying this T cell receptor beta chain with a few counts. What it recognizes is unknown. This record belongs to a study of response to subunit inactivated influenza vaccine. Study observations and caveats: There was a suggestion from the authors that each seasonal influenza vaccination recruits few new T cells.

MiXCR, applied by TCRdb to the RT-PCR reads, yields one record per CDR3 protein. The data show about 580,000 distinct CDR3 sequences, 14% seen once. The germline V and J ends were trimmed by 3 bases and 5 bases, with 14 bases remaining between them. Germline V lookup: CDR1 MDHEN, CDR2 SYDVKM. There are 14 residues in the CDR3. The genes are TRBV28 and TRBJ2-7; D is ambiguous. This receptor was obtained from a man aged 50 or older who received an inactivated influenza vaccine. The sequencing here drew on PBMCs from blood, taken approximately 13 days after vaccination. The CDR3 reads CASSLPLSSHEQYF. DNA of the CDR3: TGTGCCAGCAGTTTGCCCCTCTCTTCTCACGAGCAGTACTTC.